This TCR beta chain appears in the sequencing data of a study of T cells after yellow fever vaccination (dated by TCRdb to about 2019). At the level of the whole study: The SMART-Seq v4 Ultra Low Input RNA kit was used to prepare libraries from fractions with low cell numbers. Blood was collected at multiple timepoints before and after primary and secondary immunization, and bulk PBMC replicates and cell subsets were isolated. To follow T-cell clones before and after primary and booster YFV17D yellow fever vaccination, bulk TCR alpha and beta repertoires were sequenced over time. Two healthy male donors, one aged 18 to 30 and one aged 30 to 39 years, were included in the cohort.

Synthesis of TCR cDNA relied on 5'RACE template switching, a step that introduced a universal primer site along with unique molecular identifiers. Priming for cDNA synthesis came from both the TCR alpha and TCR beta constant segments. Library amplification used two PCR steps, and the second PCR step added sample barcodes and sequencing adapters. Sequencing of the libraries was done on either Illumina HiSeq 2500 (2x100 bp) or NovaSeq (2x150 bp). Per the original workflow: MIGEC was used to demultiplex reads and collapse the reads into UMI consensus sequences, and MiXCR was used for V(D)J alignment. Clonotypes responding to the vaccine were identified with edgeR on replicate PBMC samples, with the criteria of FDR below 0.01 and a log2 fold change above 5 up to day 15. Bulk clonotypes were assigned CD4 or CD8 identity according to which sequenced CD4 or CD8 repertoire held them at higher abundance. TCRdb redid the processing of the public reads, applying fastp at Q25 and MiXCR, and retained in-frame beta chains. Identical CDR3 proteins give one entry, which carries the most common genes and DNA. The V and J calls reflect TCRdb's pipeline rather than the authors' work. Recorded for this sample are around 360,000 distinct CDR3 sequences; roughly 10% of them occurred a single time. Less than 20% of the sample goes to the ten largest clones.

On the study overall, not on this receptor specifically: Most clones expanded after primary vaccination were re-detected after the booster (almost 98% of CD4 and more than 70% of CD8), suggesting broad memory maintenance. Because only two donors were included in the study, the extent to which the findings can be generalized is limited. Computational filtering was required because FACS-sorted repertoires could contain abundant contaminating clonotypes from the bulk population. Compared with the primary T-cell response, the secondary T-cell response was weaker but faster, peaking on day 5 rather than day 15. A small fraction of clonotypes appeared in both the CD4 and CD8 compartments, likely as a result of convergent recombination.

Taken with the paper, the label for treatment or condition translates to: live attenuated yellow fever vaccine strain. Two biological replicates of bulk PBMCs were collected at each blood-draw timepoint. A standard Ficoll-Paque protocol was used to isolate PBMCs from peripheral blood. RNA was extracted with TriZol from bulk PBMCs, CD4 and CD8 fractions, and dextramer-positive and dextramer-negative fractions. Germline trimming amounts to 8 bases on V and 7 bases on J, with 13 as the count of junction bases outside the gene matches. Reading from cysteine to phenylalanine, the CDR3 counts 14 amino acids. Just the 42-base CDR3 DNA is kept, in frame starting at base 1. CDR1 and CDR2, looked up from the germline V gene, are MNHNS and SASEGT. About this clonotype itself: No cognate antigen has been identified for it. Per-nucleotide qualities are absent, and no much larger clonotype sits a single base away.

The chain was built from TRBV6-1 and TRBJ2-7, with TRBD2 identical over 8 junction bases. The source is a man between 18 and 35 years old who received the YFV17D yellow fever vaccine. The sequenced sample was PBMCs, obtained on the day of the first yellow fever vaccination. The sequence in DNA is TGTGCCAGCGATGACGGGAGGGGCCCCCCTGAGCAGTACTTC. This sequence encodes CASDDGRGPPEQYF.